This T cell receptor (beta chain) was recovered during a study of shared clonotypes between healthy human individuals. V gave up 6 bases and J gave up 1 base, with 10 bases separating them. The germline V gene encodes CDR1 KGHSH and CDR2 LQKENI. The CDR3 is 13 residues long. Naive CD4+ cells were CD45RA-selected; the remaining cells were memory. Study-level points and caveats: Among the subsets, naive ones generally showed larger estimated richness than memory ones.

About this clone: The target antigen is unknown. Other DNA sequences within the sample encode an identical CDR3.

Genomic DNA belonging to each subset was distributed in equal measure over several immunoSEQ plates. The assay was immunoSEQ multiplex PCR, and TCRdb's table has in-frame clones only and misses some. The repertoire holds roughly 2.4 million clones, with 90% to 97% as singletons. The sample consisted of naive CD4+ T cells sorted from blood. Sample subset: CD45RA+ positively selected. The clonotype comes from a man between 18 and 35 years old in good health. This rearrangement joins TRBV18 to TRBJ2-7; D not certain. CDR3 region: CASSRTESYEQYF. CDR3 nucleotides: TGTGCCAGCTCTCGGACCGAGTCCTACGAGCAGTACTTC.